Following are 6 T cell receptor beta chains from one sample sequenced in a study of T cell repertoires in cytomegalovirus infection. TCRdb ran MiXCR on the reads and lists one entry per CDR3 protein. The sample lists about 400,000 distinct CDR3 sequences, 18% occurring once. Material for sequencing was PBMCs. All receptors derive from a human donor in good health (CMV status not recorded). Some clones in this sample may be carry-over from other donors' samples.

The V and J genes are TRBV19 and TRBJ2-3; weak D call: TRBD2 (5 bases). In germline, CDR1 is LNHDA, CDR2 SQIVND (reference sequence). The CDR3 is 14 amino acids. The V gene lost 8 bases and the J gene lost 1 base, with 13 bases spanning the gap. The CDR3 nucleotides are TGTGCCAGTCGGGGTCAGCGTCGCACAGATACGCAGTATTTT. Translation gives CASRGQRRTDTQYF.

The chain employs TRBV7-2 and TRBJ2-6; no clear D gene. The CDR3 loop spans 15 amino acids. Deletions cut 5 bases from V and 4 bases from J, with 12 bases between. Germline CDR1 SGHTA, CDR2 FQGNSA. The CDR3 loop reads CASSPSLSGANVLTF. The CDR3 DNA is TGTGCCAGCAGCCCGAGCCTCTCCGGGGCCAACGTCCTGACTTTC.

This clonotype was observed a few times. This chain uses TRBV5-1 with TRBJ1-1; perhaps TRBD1 as D (5 bases). Trimming left V 0 bases short and J 4 bases short, with 10 bases between. From germline, CDR1 is SGHRS and CDR2 YFSETQ. The CDR3 is 14 amino acids. As DNA, the CDR3 is TGCGCCAGCAGCTTGGCCGTCAGGGCCACTGAAGCTTTCTTT. Its translation is CASSLAVRATEAFF.

Only one count was recorded for this clonotype. This rearrangement joins TRBV20-1 to TRBJ2-7; TRBD1 agrees at 9 bases. With V trimmed by 6 bases and J by 0 bases, 6 bases remained unmatched. In germline, CDR1 is DFQATT, CDR2 SNEGSKA (reference sequence). There are 14 residues in the CDR3. The CDR3 is CSATRDRASYEQYF. For the CDR3, the DNA is TGCAGTGCGACCCGGGACAGGGCCTCCTACGAGCAGTACTTC.

This clonotype was seen at least ten times. V and J are TRBV7-8 and TRBJ2-5, with 10 bases lining up with TRBD2. This CDR3 is 15 amino acids long. Germline loops: CDR1 SGHVS, CDR2 FQNEAQ. The J segment lost 5 bases and the V segment lost 2 bases, leaving 5 bases of the junction unmatched. CDR3 DNA: TGTGCCAGCAGCTTACTAGCGGGGGCCCGGGAGACCCAGTACTTC. Its protein product is CASSLLAGARETQYF.

This clonotype was counted between two and nine times. The chain joins TRBV5-1 to TRBJ2-2; D is undetermined. Germline values: CDR1 SGHRS, CDR2 YFSETQ. The CDR3 covers 14 residues. Trimming removed 1 base at V and 6 bases at J, with 10 bases between. CDR3 residues: CASSLRGSPGELFF. CDR3 coding DNA: TGCGCCAGCAGCTTGCGTGGGTCTCCCGGGGAGCTGTTTTTT.